Each of the 12 T cell receptor beta chains below was sequenced from the same sample in a study of blood T cell repertoires in COVID-19. The protocol was immunoSEQ multiplex PCR, while the TCRdb copy is restricted to in-frame clones and leaves out a portion. The sample has 250,000 or so clones; roughly 80% are singletons. Sequenced input: peripheral blood. The receptors stem from an elderly man with acute or convalescent COVID-19.

This clone has only a few counts. This sequence joins TRBV21-1 and TRBJ1-1; TRBD1 is taken as the D call from the table, unchecked against the DNA. TRBV21-1 constitutes a pseudogene. The CDR3 loop spans 16 amino acids. DNA of the CDR3: TGTGCCAGCAGCAAAGTGGGGGAAACAGGGGCCGGCGTTGCTTTCTTT. Amino acids: CASSKVGETGAGVAFF.

The chain employs TRBV7-8 and TRBJ2-7; TRBD1 agrees at 7 bases. This CDR3 has 15 amino acids. The germline CDR1 and CDR2 sequences are SGHVS and FQNEAQ. The trim removed 4 bases at V and 1 base at J, leaving 7 bases unmatched. For the CDR3, the DNA is TGTGCCAGCAGCTCGCGGACAGGCCGATCCTACGAGCAGTACTTC. Residues: CASSSRTGRSYEQYF.

The table lists this clone with a count of one. Different DNA sequences within this sample yield the same CDR3. This chain links TRBV5-1 with TRBJ2-1, with D maybe TRBD2 (5 bases). The CDR3 length is 15 residues. V lost 0 bases and J lost 0, with 7 bases in between. The germline CDR1 and CDR2 sequences are SGHRS and YFSETQ. The CDR3 loop is CASSLDGGSYNEQFF. CDR3 coding DNA: TGCGCCAGCAGCTTGGACGGAGGCTCCTACAATGAGCAGTTCTTC.

The chain couples TRBV7-9 to TRBJ2-2, with TRBD2 identical over 12 bases. This CDR3 has 18 amino acids. Trimming cost V 2 bases and J 1 base; bases outside gene matches: 5. Germline CDR1 and CDR2: SEHNR and FQNEAQ (reference sequence). For the CDR3, the DNA is TGTGCCAGCAGCTTACCCCGACTAGCGGGAGTGAACACCGGGGAGCTGTTTTTT. As protein: CASSLPRLAGVNTGELFF.

The DNA of the CDR3 is TGTGCCAGCAGTGTGTCCCGGGGCACTGAAGCTTTCTTT. Translation gives CASSVSRGTEAFF. This chain uses TRBV2 with TRBJ1-1; D call uncertain. V was clipped by 4 bases and J by 4 bases, with 10 bases between them. Germline CDR1 SNHLY, CDR2 FYNNEI. There are 13 residues in the CDR3.

V usage is TRBV19 and J usage is TRBJ2-7, with D perhaps TRBD2 (5 bases). V dropped 3 bases and J dropped 5 bases, with 26 bases sitting between them. The germline V gene has CDR1 LNHDA and CDR2 SQIVND (reference sequence). This CDR3 spans 18 amino acids. In nucleotides, the CDR3 is TGTGCCAGTAGTATGGGCAGGTGGAGGAAAAAGGGCGTACACGAGCAGTACTTC. Amino acid sequence: CASSMGRWRKKGVHEQYF.

J is TRBJ2-7 and V is TRBV13; 9 bases map to TRBD2. The length of the CDR3 is 14 residues. The junction had 9 bases not matched to a gene; V was cut back by 5 bases and J by 7 bases. CDR1 and CDR2 (germline): PRHDT, FYEKMQ (reference sequence). In DNA, the CDR3 is TGTGCCAGCAGCCGGCGGGGGGGATTCCTAGAGCAGTACTTC. Translating it yields CASSRRGGFLEQYF.

The V and J genes are TRBV11-2 and TRBJ2-4, with D uncertain. There are 15 residues in the CDR3. Trimming removed 5 bases from V and 0 bases from J, with 11 bases in between. The germline V gene encodes CDR1 SGHAT and CDR2 FQNNGV. CDR3 sequence reads: CASSPLTRAKNIQYF. In DNA form, the CDR3 reads TGTGCCAGCAGCCCGTTAACACGAGCCAAAAACATTCAGTACTTC.

J is TRBJ2-1 and V is TRBV6-5, with TRBD2 matching 8 bases. The V segment lost 6 bases and the J segment 7 bases; nucleotides outside the gene matches: 5. There are 13 residues in the CDR3. Germline-derived CDR1 and CDR2 are MNHEY and SVGAGI. The CDR3 DNA reads as TGTGCCAGCAGGCTCCGGGGGGGAAATGAGCAGTTCTTC. Residues: CASRLRGGNEQFF.

The V and J genes are TRBV14 and TRBJ2-6; no clear D. The V end lost 4 bases, the J end lost 0 bases, and 4 bases lay between the germline ends. The CDR3 consists of 14 residues. CDR1 SGHDN and CDR2 FVKESK come from the germline V gene. CDR3 DNA sequence: TGTGCCAGCAGCCTCGTCTCTGGGGCCAACGTCCTGACTTTC. Encoded protein: CASSLVSGANVLTF.

V is TRBV5-1 and J is TRBJ2-7; D remains ambiguous. The CDR3 length is 14 residues. Germline CDR1 SGHRS, CDR2 YFSETQ. Trimming took 4 bases from V and 6 from J, leaving 17 bases between them. The CDR3 DNA sequence: TGCGCCAGCAGCCCTACAGAGTCTAAAGGCGAGCAGTACTTC. This encodes CASSPTESKGEQYF.

The chain combines TRBV27 with TRBJ2-7, with a tentative D call TRBD2 (5 bases). Germline assignment: CDR1 MNHEY and CDR2 SMNVEV (reference sequence). The CDR3 spans 15 residues. V gave up 1 base and J gave up 2 bases, with 12 bases separating them. CDR3 DNA: TGTGCCAGCAGTTTATGGGGTCGGGGAACCTACGAGCAGTACTTC. Encoded protein: CASSLWGRGTYEQYF.